This is a list of T cell receptor beta chains from one sample in a study of shared clonotypes between healthy human individuals. The repertoire was sequenced with immunoSEQ multiplex PCR; TCRdb's copy has only in-frame clones and lacks some. Altogether about 2.2 million clones are present, 90% to 95% being singletons, with the ten largest covering around 1.7%. Material for sequencing was naive CD8+ T cells from PBMCs. The receptors derive from a man in his late teens or twenties in good health. Some clones in this sample may be carry-over from other donors' samples. Both conserved end residues are part of each CDR3. The D gene is left open where the match is weak. Clone sizes are given selectively: once, few, many, or a class where the clone is expanded.

CDR3 length | J gene | D gene | clone size | V gene | CDR3 protein | CDR3 DNA
16 | TRBJ1-1 | TRBD1 | - | TRBV19 | CASTLLTGTMNTEAFF | TGTGCCAGTACCCTACTGACAGGGACTATGAACACTGAAGCTTTCTTT
16 | TRBJ2-7 | - | - | TRBV10-3 | CAISESVTVSSYEQYF | TGTGCCATCAGTGAGTCGGTGACAGTAAGCTCCTACGAGCAGTACTTC
14 | TRBJ1-6 | TRBD1 | - | TRBV25-1 | CAIRQGGVNSPLHF | TGTGCCATCCGACAGGGAGGTGTGAATTCACCCCTCCACTTT
13 | TRBJ2-1 | - | - | TRBV27 | CASSLSPGREQFF | TGTGCCAGCAGTTTATCCCCCGGGCGGGAACAGTTCTTC
16 | TRBJ2-1 | TRBD2 | - | TRBV7-6 | CASSSYTSGSINEQFF | TGTGCCAGCAGCTCTTACACTAGCGGGAGTATAAATGAGCAGTTCTTC
17 | TRBJ2-1 | - | - | TRBV7-8 | CASSSDSGGISVNEQFF | TGTGCCAGCAGCTCCGATAGTGGCGGGATTTCGGTCAATGAGCAGTTCTTC
17 | TRBJ2-1 | - | once | TRBV15 | CATSRHPYTVGFNEQFF | TGTGCCACCAGCAGGCATCCCTATACCGTGGGGTTCAATGAGCAGTTCTTC
15 | TRBJ1-2 | TRBD1 | - | TRBV28 | CASSFRGQGSYGYTF | TGTGCCAGCAGTTTCCGAGGACAGGGATCTTATGGCTACACCTTC
14 | TRBJ2-5 | - | - | TRBV6-1 | CASSEGPWRETQYF | TGTGCCAGCAGTGAGGGGCCTTGGCGGGAGACCCAGTACTTC
14 | TRBJ2-3 | - | - | TRBV4-1 | CASSPVQGLDTQYF | TGCGCCAGCAGTCCAGTACAGGGCCTAGATACGCAGTATTTT
20 | TRBJ2-3 | - | - | TRBV28 | CASSLPSEGAGFMVTDTQYF | TGTGCCAGCAGTTTACCCTCCGAGGGGGCGGGGTTCATGGTTACAGATACGCAGTATTTT
16 | TRBJ2-5 | TRBD1 | - | TRBV7-9 | CASSLGPGGLEETQYF | TGTGCCAGCAGCTTAGGCCCAGGGGGCTTGGAAGAGACCCAGTACTTC
13 | TRBJ1-2 | - | - | TRBV6-5 | CASSFVGLDGYTF | TGTGCCAGCAGTTTCGTGGGGCTGGATGGCTACACCTTC
12 | TRBJ1-1 | - | - | TRBV19 | CASPYWVGGAFF | TGTGCCAGCCCGTATTGGGTCGGGGGGGCTTTCTTT
16 | TRBJ2-7 | TRBD1 | - | TRBV4-3 | CASSQDKDRAPYEQYF | TGCGCCAGCAGCCAAGATAAAGACAGGGCGCCCTACGAGCAGTACTTC
12 | TRBJ2-7 | - | - | TRBV7-9 | CASSRGTYEQYF | TGTGCCAGCAGCAGGGGGACTTACGAGCAGTACTTC
10 | TRBJ2-1 | - | - | TRBV29-1 | CSVGGDEQFF | TGCAGCGTTGGGGGCGATGAGCAGTTCTTC
13 | TRBJ1-5 | TRBD1 | - | TRBV27 | CAGRDRAGQPQHF | TGTGCCGGTCGGGACAGGGCGGGTCAGCCCCAGCATTTT
13 | TRBJ2-2 | - | - | TRBV29-1 | CSVEYRDTGELFF | TGCAGCGTTGAGTACAGGGACACCGGGGAGCTGTTTTTT
14 | TRBJ2-7 | - | - | TRBV2 | CASSEVTYSYEQYF | TGTGCCAGCAGTGAAGTCACATACTCCTACGAGCAGTACTTC
14 | TRBJ2-3 | - | - | TRBV27 | CASQEGGSEDTQYF | TGTGCCAGCCAGGAGGGGGGGAGTGAAGATACGCAGTATTTT
14 | TRBJ2-7 | TRBD2 | once | TRBV6-5 | CASSPRTSLGEQYF | TGTGCCAGCAGCCCCCGGACTAGCCTTGGCGAGCAGTACTTC
14 | TRBJ2-7 | - | - | TRBV5-1 | CASSLDRAPYEQYF | TGCGCCAGCAGCTTGGACAGGGCCCCCTACGAGCAGTACTTC
17 | TRBJ2-2 | TRBD1 | - | TRBV28 | CASSLGPDRGGTGELFF | TGTGCCAGCAGTTTGGGGCCGGACAGGGGTGGCACCGGGGAGCTGTTTTTT
17 | TRBJ2-1 | TRBD2 | - | TRBV29-1 | CSVESRLAGSSYNEQFF | TGCAGCGTTGAATCTCGACTAGCGGGGAGCTCCTACAATGAGCAGTTCTTC
15 | TRBJ2-3 | TRBD2 | - | TRBV27 | CASSLFGGVTDTQYF | TGTGCCAGCAGTTTATTTGGGGGGGTCACAGATACGCAGTATTTT
19 | TRBJ2-7 | TRBD2 | - | TRBV27 | CASSFQPTITGTTSYEQYF | TGTGCCAGCAGTTTCCAACCCACAATAACCGGGACTACCTCCTACGAGCAGTACTTC
19 | TRBJ2-1 | TRBD2 | once | TRBV7-8 | CASSLGLAGDPGYYNEQFF | TGTGCCAGCAGCTTGGGACTAGCGGGAGATCCGGGTTACTACAATGAGCAGTTCTTC
14 | TRBJ1-5 | - | few | TRBV30 | CAWRTPYSNQPQHF | TGTGCCTGGAGGACACCTTATAGCAATCAGCCCCAGCATTTT
13 | TRBJ1-2 | - | - | TRBV28 | CAIDIQGSQRYTF | TGTGCCATCGACATACAGGGCTCCCAACGCTACACCTTC
15 | TRBJ2-1 | TRBD1 | - | TRBV28 | CASSFPPGQDHEQFF | TGTGCCAGCAGTTTCCCCCCGGGACAGGATCACGAGCAGTTCTTC
11 | TRBJ2-1 | - | - | TRBV18 | CASSNSTEQFF | TGTGCCAGCTCAAACAGCACTGAGCAGTTCTTC
14 | TRBJ1-1 | - | - | TRBV19 | CASSVSIMNTEAFF | TGTGCCAGTAGCGTCTCAATAATGAACACTGAAGCTTTCTTT
15 | TRBJ1-1 | TRBD1 | - | TRBV11-2 | CASSLAGTGNTEAFF | TGTGCCAGCAGCCTCGCCGGGACAGGTAACACTGAAGCTTTCTTT
14 | TRBJ1-2 | - | - | TRBV6-5 | CASSYSGPRGGYTF | TGTGCCAGCAGTTACTCAGGGCCCCGGGGAGGCTACACCTTC
13 | TRBJ2-1 | TRBD1 | - | TRBV15 | CATSRDSGTGQFF | TGTGCCACCAGCAGAGATTCAGGGACAGGGCAGTTCTTC
12 | TRBJ1-2 | - | - | TRBV30 | CAWVGYRNGYTF | TGTGCCTGGGTGGGGTACAGAAATGGCTACACCTTC
16 | TRBJ2-7 | - | - | TRBV7-8 | CASSLVSRDRNYEQYF | TGTGCCAGCAGCTTAGTTTCCCGCGACAGAAACTACGAGCAGTACTTC
15 | TRBJ1-4 | - | - | TRBV27 | CASSPLTGANEKLFF | TGTGCCAGCAGTCCCCTCACCGGGGCTAATGAAAAACTGTTTTTT
16 | TRBJ2-5 | - | - | TRBV12-5 | CASGLVGPGSQETQYF | TGTGCTAGTGGTTTGGTGGGACCGGGGTCACAAGAGACCCAGTACTTC
14 | TRBJ2-1 | - | once | TRBV4-1 | CASSQPSSYNEQFF | TGCGCCAGCAGCCAGCCTAGCTCCTACAATGAGCAGTTCTTC
15 | TRBJ1-2 | TRBD1 | - | TRBV5-1 | CASSLTPGQGYGYTF | TGCGCCAGCAGCTTAACCCCGGGACAGGGCTATGGCTACACCTTC
18 | TRBJ2-2 | TRBD2 | once | TRBV9 | CASSSRLAGEVITGELFF | TGTGCCAGCAGCTCTCGACTAGCGGGAGAAGTAATCACCGGGGAGCTGTTTTTT
15 | TRBJ2-3 | - | - | TRBV28 | CASSLSAVHIDTQYF | TGTGCCAGCAGTTTATCGGCGGTTCACATCGATACGCAGTATTTT
12 | TRBJ2-2 | - | - | TRBV19 | CATRAGTGELFF | TGTGCCACCCGGGCGGGTACCGGGGAGCTGTTTTTT
11 | TRBJ2-5 | TRBD2 | - | TRBV29-1 | CSADGGETQYF | TGCAGCGCTGACGGGGGGGAGACCCAGTACTTC
17 | TRBJ2-6 | TRBD1 | - | TRBV18 | CAILVRDRDSGANVLTF | TGTGCCATCCTCGTGCGGGACAGGGACTCTGGGGCCAACGTCCTGACTTTC
14 | TRBJ2-2 | - | - | TRBV7-9 | CASSLRANTGELFF | TGTGCCAGCAGCTTACGGGCGAACACCGGGGAGCTGTTTTTT
15 | TRBJ2-7 | - | - | TRBV27 | CASSLGQVGPYEQYF | TGTGCCAGCAGTTTAGGGCAGGTTGGCCCCTACGAGCAGTACTTC
12 | TRBJ2-3 | - | - | TRBV19 | CASSIGPDTQYF | TGTGCCAGTAGTATCGGCCCAGATACGCAGTATTTT
17 | TRBJ2-1 | TRBD2 | - | TRBV9 | CASSVATGLGIGGEQFF | TGTGCCAGCAGCGTAGCTACGGGACTAGGTATAGGTGGTGAGCAGTTCTTC
15 | TRBJ1-5 | - | - | TRBV7-3 | CASSQGGQIIQPQHF | TGTGCCAGCAGCCAAGGCGGACAGATAATTCAGCCCCAGCATTTT
12 | TRBJ1-6 | TRBD1 | - | TRBV11-2 | CASSPGGSPLHF | TGTGCCAGCAGCCCAGGGGGTTCACCCCTCCACTTT